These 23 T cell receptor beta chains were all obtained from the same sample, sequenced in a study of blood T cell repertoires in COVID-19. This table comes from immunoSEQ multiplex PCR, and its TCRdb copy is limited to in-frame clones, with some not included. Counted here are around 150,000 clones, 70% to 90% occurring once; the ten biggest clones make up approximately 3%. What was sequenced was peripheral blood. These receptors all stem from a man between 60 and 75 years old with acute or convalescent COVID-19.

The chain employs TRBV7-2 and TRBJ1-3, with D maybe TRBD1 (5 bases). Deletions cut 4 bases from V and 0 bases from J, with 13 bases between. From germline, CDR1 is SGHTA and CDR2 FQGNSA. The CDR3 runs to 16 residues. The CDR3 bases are TGTGCCAGCAGCTCGGGCGGGGCCCTCTCTGGAAACACCATATATTTT. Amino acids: CASSSGGALSGNTIYF.

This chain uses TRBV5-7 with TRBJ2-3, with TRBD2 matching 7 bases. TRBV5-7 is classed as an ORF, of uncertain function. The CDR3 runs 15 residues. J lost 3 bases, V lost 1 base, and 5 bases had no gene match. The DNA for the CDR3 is TGTGCCAGCAGCTTGCGAGCGGGGTCTACAGATACGCAGTATTTT. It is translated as CASSLRAGSTDTQYF.

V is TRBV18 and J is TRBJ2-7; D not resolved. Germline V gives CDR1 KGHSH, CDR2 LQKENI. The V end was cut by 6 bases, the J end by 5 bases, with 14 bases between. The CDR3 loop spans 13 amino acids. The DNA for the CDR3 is TGTGCCAGCTCGCCGGGTTCGTTCAACGAGCAGTACTTC. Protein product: CASSPGSFNEQYF.

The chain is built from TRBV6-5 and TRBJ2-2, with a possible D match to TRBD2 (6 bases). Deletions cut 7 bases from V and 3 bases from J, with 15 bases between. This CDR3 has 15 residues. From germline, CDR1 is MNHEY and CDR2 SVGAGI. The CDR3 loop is CASKSSAGYTGELFF. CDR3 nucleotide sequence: TGTGCCAGCAAGTCGTCAGCGGGCTACACCGGGGAGCTGTTTTTT.

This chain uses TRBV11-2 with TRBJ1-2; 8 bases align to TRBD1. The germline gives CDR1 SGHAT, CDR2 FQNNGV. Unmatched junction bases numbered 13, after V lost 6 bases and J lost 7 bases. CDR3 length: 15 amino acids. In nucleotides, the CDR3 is TGTGCCAGCAGACCAATTATCGACAGGGGTTTTGGCTACACCTTC. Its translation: CASRPIIDRGFGYTF.

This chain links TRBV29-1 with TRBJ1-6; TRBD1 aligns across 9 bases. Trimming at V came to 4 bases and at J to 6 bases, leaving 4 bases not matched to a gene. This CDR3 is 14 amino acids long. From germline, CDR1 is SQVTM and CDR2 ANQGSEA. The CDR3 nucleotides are TGCAGCGTTGCCCAACAGGGGGCTAATTCACCCCTCCACTTT. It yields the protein CSVAQQGANSPLHF.

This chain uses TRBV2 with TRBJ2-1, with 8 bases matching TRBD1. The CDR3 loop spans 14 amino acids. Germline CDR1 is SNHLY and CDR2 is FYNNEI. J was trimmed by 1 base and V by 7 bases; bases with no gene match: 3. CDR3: CASKDRESYNEQFF. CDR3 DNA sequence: TGTGCCAGCAAGGACAGGGAATCCTACAATGAGCAGTTCTTC. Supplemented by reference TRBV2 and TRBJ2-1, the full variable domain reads EPEVTQTPSHQVTQMGQEVILRCVPISNHLYFYWYRQILGQKVEFLVSFYNNEISEKSEIFDDQFSVERPDGSNFTLKIRSTKLEDSAMYFCASKDRESYNEQFFGPGTRLTVL.

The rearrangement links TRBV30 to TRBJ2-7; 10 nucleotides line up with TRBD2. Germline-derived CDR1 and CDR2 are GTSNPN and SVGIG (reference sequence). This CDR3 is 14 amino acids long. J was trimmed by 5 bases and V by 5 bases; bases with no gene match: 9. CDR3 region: CAWGAIGTSDEQYF. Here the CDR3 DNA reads TGTGCCTGGGGCGCTATCGGGACTAGCGACGAGCAGTACTTC.

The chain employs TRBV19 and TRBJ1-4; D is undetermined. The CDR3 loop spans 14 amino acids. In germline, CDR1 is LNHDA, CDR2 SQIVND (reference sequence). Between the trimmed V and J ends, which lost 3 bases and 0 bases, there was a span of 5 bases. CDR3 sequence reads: CASSIRATNEKLFF. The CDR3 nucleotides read TGTGCCAGTAGTATCCGTGCAACTAATGAAAAACTGTTTTTT.

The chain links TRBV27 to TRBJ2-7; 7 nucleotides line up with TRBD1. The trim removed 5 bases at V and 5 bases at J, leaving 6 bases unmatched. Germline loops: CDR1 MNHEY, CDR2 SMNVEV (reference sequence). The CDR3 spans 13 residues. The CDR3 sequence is CASSPYDRDEQYF. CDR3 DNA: TGTGCCAGCAGTCCCTACGACAGGGACGAGCAGTACTTC.

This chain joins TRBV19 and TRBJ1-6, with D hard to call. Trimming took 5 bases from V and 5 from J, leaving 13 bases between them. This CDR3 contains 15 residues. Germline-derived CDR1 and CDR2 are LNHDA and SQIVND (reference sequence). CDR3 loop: CASSYIWENNSPLHF. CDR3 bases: TGTGCCAGTAGTTATATATGGGAGAATAATTCACCCCTCCACTTT.

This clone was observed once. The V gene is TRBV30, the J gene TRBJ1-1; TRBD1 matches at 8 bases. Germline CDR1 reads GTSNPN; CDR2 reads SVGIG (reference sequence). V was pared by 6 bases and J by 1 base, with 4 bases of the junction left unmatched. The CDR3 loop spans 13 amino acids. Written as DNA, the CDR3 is TGTGCCTGTTTGGACAGGGAGAACACTGAAGCTTTCTTT. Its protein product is CACLDRENTEAFF.

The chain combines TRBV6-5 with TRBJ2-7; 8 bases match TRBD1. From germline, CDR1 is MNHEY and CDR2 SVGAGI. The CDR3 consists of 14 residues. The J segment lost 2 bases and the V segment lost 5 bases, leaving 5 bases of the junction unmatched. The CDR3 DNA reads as TGTGCCAGCAGTAGCCGGGACAGGACCTACGAGCAGTACTTC. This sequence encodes CASSSRDRTYEQYF.

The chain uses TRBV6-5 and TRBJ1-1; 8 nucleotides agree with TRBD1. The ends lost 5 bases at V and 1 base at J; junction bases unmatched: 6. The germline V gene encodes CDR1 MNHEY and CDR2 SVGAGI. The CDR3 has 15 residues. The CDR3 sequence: CASSTQGAANTEAFF. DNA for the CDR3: TGTGCCAGCAGTACCCAGGGGGCGGCGAACACTGAAGCTTTCTTT.

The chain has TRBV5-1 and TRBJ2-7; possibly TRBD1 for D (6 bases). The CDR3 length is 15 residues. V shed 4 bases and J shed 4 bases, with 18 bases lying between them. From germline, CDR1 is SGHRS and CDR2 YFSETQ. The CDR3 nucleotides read TGCGCCAGCAGCAGCTTACAGGGTAAATTTTACGAGCAGTACTTC. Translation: CASSSLQGKFYEQYF.

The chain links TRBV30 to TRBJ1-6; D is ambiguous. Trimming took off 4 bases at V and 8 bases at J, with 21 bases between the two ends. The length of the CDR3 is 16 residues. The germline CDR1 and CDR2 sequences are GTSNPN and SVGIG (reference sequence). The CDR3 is CAWKAREFRRDSPLHF. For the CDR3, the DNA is TGTGCCTGGAAAGCACGGGAGTTCCGCCGAGATTCACCCCTCCACTTT.

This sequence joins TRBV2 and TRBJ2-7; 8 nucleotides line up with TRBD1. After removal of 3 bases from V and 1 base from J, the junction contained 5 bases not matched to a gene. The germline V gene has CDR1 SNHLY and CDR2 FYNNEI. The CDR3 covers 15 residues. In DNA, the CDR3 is TGTGCCAGCAGTGAGCAGGGGGCCGCATCCTACGAGCAGTACTTC. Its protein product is CASSEQGAASYEQYF.

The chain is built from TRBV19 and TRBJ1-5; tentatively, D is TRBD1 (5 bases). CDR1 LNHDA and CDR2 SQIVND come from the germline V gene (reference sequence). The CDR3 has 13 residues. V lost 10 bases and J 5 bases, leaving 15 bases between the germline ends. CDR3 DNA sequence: TGTGCCACCGGGGGGGGTAGGGATCAGCCCCAGCATTTT. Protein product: CATGGGRDQPQHF. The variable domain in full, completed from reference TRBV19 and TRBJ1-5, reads DGGITQSPKYLFRKEGQNVTLSCEQNLNHDAMYWYRQDPGQGLRLIYYSQIVNDFQKGDIAEGYSVSREKKESFPLTVTSAQKNPTAFYLCATGGGRDQPQHFGDGTRLSIL.

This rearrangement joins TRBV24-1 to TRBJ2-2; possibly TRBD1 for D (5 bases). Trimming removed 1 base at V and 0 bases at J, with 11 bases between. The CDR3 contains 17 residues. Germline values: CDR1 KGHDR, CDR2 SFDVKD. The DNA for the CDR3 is TGTGCCACCAGTGATTTTACAGGAGCAACGAACACCGGGGAGCTGTTTTTT. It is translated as CATSDFTGATNTGELFF.

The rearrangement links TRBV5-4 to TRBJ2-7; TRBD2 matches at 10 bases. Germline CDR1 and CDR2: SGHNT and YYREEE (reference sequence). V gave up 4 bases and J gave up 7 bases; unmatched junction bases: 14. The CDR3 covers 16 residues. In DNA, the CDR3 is TGTGCCAGCAGCGCCACGCAGCTAGCGGGGGTACGTGAGCAGTACTTC. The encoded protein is CASSATQLAGVREQYF.

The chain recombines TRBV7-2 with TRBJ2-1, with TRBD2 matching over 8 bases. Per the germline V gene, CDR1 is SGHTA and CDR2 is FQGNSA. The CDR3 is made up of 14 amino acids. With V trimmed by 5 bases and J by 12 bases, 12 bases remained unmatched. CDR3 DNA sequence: TGTGCCAGCAGCCCGAGCGGGGGAGCGTCCTCGCAGTTCTTC. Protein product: CASSPSGGASSQFF.

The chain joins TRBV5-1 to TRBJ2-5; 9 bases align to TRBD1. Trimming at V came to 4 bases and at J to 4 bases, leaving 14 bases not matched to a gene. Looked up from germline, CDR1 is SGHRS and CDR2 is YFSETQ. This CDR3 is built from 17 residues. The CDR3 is CASSGGIYRGRVETQYF. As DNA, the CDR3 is TGCGCCAGCAGCGGTGGAATCTACAGGGGGCGCGTAGAGACCCAGTACTTC.

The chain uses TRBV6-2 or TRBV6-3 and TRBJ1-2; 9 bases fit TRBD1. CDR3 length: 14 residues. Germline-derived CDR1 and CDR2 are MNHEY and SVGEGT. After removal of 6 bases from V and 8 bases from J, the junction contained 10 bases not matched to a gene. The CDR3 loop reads CASSQNGQGLGYTF. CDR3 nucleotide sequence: TGTGCCAGCAGCCAAAATGGACAGGGGTTAGGCTACACCTTC.